This T cell receptor beta chain was observed in a study of blood T cell repertoires in COVID-19. About the study: COVID-19 samples collected from the United States, Italy and Spain covered acute and convalescent phases. Nucleic acid was either cDNA or gDNA, and it came from T cells, B-cell-depleted T cells, or PBMCs.

V was shortened by 6 bases and J by 8 bases, with 16 bases between the two germline ends. The CDR3 runs to 14 residues. Per germline, CDR1 KGHSH and CDR2 LQKENI. In the authors' workflow: Estimates of nucleated cell counts were drawn from the amplification of reference gene primers. TCRdb's table, derived via immunoSEQ multiplex PCR, lists solely in-frame clones and lacks some. The D gene and trimming were derived from the DNA, and the V and J assignments and clone size from that table. The repertoire holds tens of thousands of clones, with 84% as singletons. This chain connects TRBV18 to TRBJ1-4, with no clear D. Material for sequencing was peripheral blood. This sequence originates from a human donor in a cohort sampled during active COVID-19. CDR3 coding DNA: TGTGCCAGCTCGATAGGAGGGTATCTGGAAAAACTGTTTTTT. Translated: CASSIGGYLEKLFF.